The 11 T cell receptor beta chains in this list originate from one sample, sequenced in a study of cytomegalovirus exposure and HLA in healthy donors. PCR was performed using 60 Vbeta and 13 Jbeta primers. Sequencing was performed with immunoSEQ multiplex PCR; in TCRdb, only in-frame clones are kept and a portion is missing. Among 150,000 to 180,000 clones listed, 65% to 75% were seen once. Sequencing was performed on PBMCs. Source of these receptors: a man younger than 45 in good health and CMV-seronegative.

The chain couples TRBV7-2 to TRBJ1-2; 8 bases match TRBD1. This CDR3 has 14 amino acids. The germline gives CDR1 SGHTA, CDR2 FQGNSA. The V and J ends lost 1 base and 7 bases, in that order; junction bases with no gene match: 5. For the CDR3, the DNA is TGTGCCAGCAGCTTAGTTCCAGGGGGCGGTGGCTACACCTTC. Its protein is CASSLVPGGGGYTF.

The V gene is TRBV7-9, the J gene TRBJ1-2; a possible D gene is TRBD1 (6 bases). The CDR3 has 14 amino acids. V was pared by 8 bases and J by 7 bases, with 20 bases between. CDR1 SEHNR and CDR2 FQNEAQ come from the germline V gene (reference sequence). In DNA form, the CDR3 reads TGTGCCAGCGGCCCGACGGGGGGGCGCGGTGGCTACACCTTC. This translates into CASGPTGGRGGYTF.

This clone appeared a few times. The chain has TRBV5-1 and TRBJ1-1, with a tentative D call TRBD1 (6 bases). Per the germline V gene, CDR1 is SGHRS and CDR2 is YFSETQ. This CDR3 spans 13 amino acids. Trimming took off 6 bases at V and 1 base at J, with 10 bases between the two ends. The CDR3 DNA is TGCGCCAGCAAGCTACAGGGGAACACTGAAGCTTTCTTT. Protein: CASKLQGNTEAFF. Full variable domain (remainder filled in from reference TRBV5-1 and TRBJ1-1): KAGVTQTPRYLIKTRGQQVTLSCSPISGHRSVSWYQQTPGQGLQFLFEYFSETQRNKGNFPGRFSGRQFSNSRSEMNVSTLELGDSALYLCASKLQGNTEAFFGQGTRLTVV.

The DNA for the CDR3 is TGCGCCAGCAGCCAAAGTGGCGCGGCCTACAATGAGCAGTTCTTC. Protein sequence: CASSQSGAAYNEQFF. The chain recombines TRBV4-1 with TRBJ2-1; D gene ambiguous. V lost 2 bases to trimming and J lost 2 bases, with 10 bases between them. This CDR3 comprises 15 residues. Germline CDR1 MGHRA, CDR2 YSYEKL.

The chain combines TRBV7-9 with TRBJ2-7; D might be TRBD2 (5 bases). Germline V gene lookup returns CDR1 SEHNR and CDR2 FQNEAQ (reference sequence). V lost 5 bases and J 7 bases, leaving 9 bases between the germline ends. The CDR3 runs 11 residues. CDR3 sequence (DNA): TGTGCCAGCAGCGCCGAGGGAGAGCAGTACTTC. As protein: CASSAEGEQYF.

The chain employs TRBV13 and TRBJ2-1, with 11 bases fitting TRBD2. The trim removed 6 bases at V and 0 bases at J, leaving 10 bases unmatched. The CDR3 totals 18 residues. Germline V gives CDR1 PRHDT, CDR2 FYEKMQ (reference sequence). CDR3 loop: CASSLPSGTSGSYNEQFF. In DNA form, the CDR3 reads TGTGCCAGCAGTCTTCCGTCCGGGACTAGCGGCTCCTACAATGAGCAGTTCTTC.

This chain connects TRBV30 to TRBJ2-7, with 7 bases matching TRBD2. V lost 3 bases, J lost 3 bases, and 5 bases stayed unmatched. The CDR3 has 13 amino acids. Germline V lookup: CDR1 GTSNPN, CDR2 SVGIG (reference sequence). CDR3 region: CAWRGREGYEQYF. For the CDR3, the DNA is TGTGCCTGGAGAGGCAGGGAGGGCTACGAGCAGTACTTC.

This sequence joins TRBV5-1 and TRBJ2-3; 8 bases match TRBD2. This CDR3 spans 13 amino acids. Germline-derived CDR1 and CDR2 are SGHRS and YFSETQ. Trimming at V came to 4 bases and at J to 4 bases, leaving 2 bases not matched to a gene. The CDR3 coding sequence is TGCGCCAGCAGCGGAGCGGGGGCAGATACGCAGTATTTT. Translated: CASSGAGADTQYF. Full variable domain (outside the CDR3, taken from reference TRBV5-1 and TRBJ2-3): KAGVTQTPRYLIKTRGQQVTLSCSPISGHRSVSWYQQTPGQGLQFLFEYFSETQRNKGNFPGRFSGRQFSNSRSEMNVSTLELGDSALYLCASSGAGADTQYFGPGTRLTVL.

This clone was picked up one time. This chain links TRBV5-1 with TRBJ2-6; 9 positions match TRBD1. Germline-derived CDR1 and CDR2 are SGHRS and YFSETQ. Losses at the gene ends were 7 bases for V and 2 bases for J; bases not matched to a gene: 10. The CDR3 has 17 residues. The CDR3 loop is CASAGTGIRPGANVLTF. CDR3 nucleotide sequence: TGCGCCAGCGCGGGGACAGGGATTAGGCCTGGGGCCAACGTCCTGACTTTC.

This clone was seen more than once but under ten times. The chain uses TRBV9 and TRBJ1-6; D perhaps matches TRBD1 (5 bases). The V and J ends lost 2 bases and 9 bases respectively, with 9 bases between them. The CDR3 is 13 residues long. CDR1 SGDLS and CDR2 YYNGEE come from the germline V gene. CDR3 loop: CASSVPGISPLHF. Here the CDR3 DNA reads TGTGCCAGCAGCGTGCCAGGGATTTCACCCCTCCACTTT. Combining the CDR3 with reference TRBV9 and TRBJ1-6 gives the whole variable domain DSGVTQTPKHLITATGQRVTLRCSPRSGDLSVYWYQQSLDQGLQFLIQYYNGEERAKGNILERFSAQQFPDLHSELNLSSLELGDSALYFCASSVPGISPLHFGNGTRLTVT.

The CDR3 DNA reads as TGTGCCAGCAGTGTCCCCGGGACAGACTACGAGCAGTACTTC. It codes for CASSVPGTDYEQYF. The V gene is TRBV28, the J gene TRBJ2-7; TRBD1 agrees at 7 bases. The CDR3 contains 14 residues. Germline assignment: CDR1 MDHEN and CDR2 SYDVKM. V was pared by 5 bases and J by 3 bases, with 7 bases of the junction left unmatched.